This TCR beta chain was profiled in a study of human T cells and chemical hapten exposure. In TCRdb, the RACE reads were re-called with MiXCR into one record per CDR3 protein. This table has 150,000 to 200,000 distinct CDR3 sequences, about 14% appearing once. The germline V and J ends were trimmed by 4 bases and 1 base, with 11 bases remaining between them. Germline CDR1 and CDR2: GTSNPN and SVGIG (reference sequence). The CDR3 spans 14 residues. Whole-study results and caveats: PT1 expanded TCR counts and patch test score were linked, and their correlation was positive.

This clonotype was seen a handful of times. Its antigen is as yet unknown. Time point defined: patch test 1, 2 weeks after DPC sensitization. Treatment denoted: therapeutic diphenylcyclopropenone sensitization with weekly scalp DPC. Blood sampling occurred before each patch-test application. Donation of samples came from alopecia patients who were 18 to 70 years old and suitable for DPC. The sample here was whole blood, taken in connection with sensitization to the hapten diphenylcyclopropenone (DPC). V usage is TRBV30 and J usage is TRBJ1-3; D perhaps matches TRBD1 (6 bases). This clonotype originated in a woman aged 30 to 39 with alopecia areata. Some clones in this sample may be carry-over from other donors' samples. CDR3 sequence: CAWNPGESGNTIYF. CDR3 in DNA: TGTGCCTGGAACCCAGGGGAATCTGGAAACACCATATATTTT. Combining the CDR3 with reference TRBV30 and TRBJ1-3 gives the whole variable domain SQTIHQWPATLVQPVGSPLSLECTVEGTSNPNLYWYRQAAGRGLQLLFYSVGIGQISSEVPQNLSASRPQDRQFILSSKKLLLSDSGFYLCAWNPGESGNTIYFGEGSWLTVV.